The 14 T cell receptor beta chains listed next were all sequenced from one sample in a study of immune evolution from preneoplasia to lung adenocarcinoma. The table came from immunoSEQ multiplex PCR; TCRdb's copy has only in-frame clones and leaves some out. The sample includes more than 6,000 clones, over 75% seen only once; the top ten take approximately 6.7%. The sequencing input was FFPE lung adenocarcinoma in situ tissue. These receptors all come from a person in their sixties or seventies with lung adenocarcinoma.

The chain carries TRBV28 and TRBJ2-1; 12 bases align to TRBD2. V shed 6 bases, J shed 7 bases, and the junction held 7 bases outside the gene matches. Per germline, CDR1 MDHEN and CDR2 SYDVKM. The CDR3 has 15 residues. CDR3 amino acids: CASRPLAGGLNEQFF. The CDR3, as DNA: TGTGCCAGCAGACCTCTAGCGGGGGGGCTAAATGAGCAGTTCTTC. Full variable domain (missing parts from reference TRBV28 and TRBJ2-1): DVKVTQSSRYLVKRTGEKVFLECVQDMDHENMFWYRQDPGLGLRLIYFSYDVKMKEKGDIPEGYSVSREKKERFSLILESASTNQTSMYLCASRPLAGGLNEQFFGPGTRLTVL.

In DNA, the CDR3 is TGTGCCAGCAGTCCTAGCGGGGGGGTAAAAGATACGCAGTATTTT. This encodes CASSPSGGVKDTQYF. The chain links TRBV28 to TRBJ2-3; 12 nucleotides agree with TRBD2. From germline, CDR1 is MDHEN and CDR2 SYDVKM. This CDR3 contains 15 residues. J lost 5 bases, V lost 5 bases, and 5 bases had no gene match.

The chain is built from TRBV4-1 and TRBJ2-1, with D possibly TRBD1 on 6 matching bases. The germline V and J ends were trimmed by 4 bases and 6 bases, with 19 bases remaining between them. Germline V gene lookup returns CDR1 MGHRA and CDR2 YSYEKL. CDR3 length: 16 residues. CDR3 region: CASSPSGTPLPNEQFF. For the CDR3, the DNA is TGCGCCAGCAGCCCCTCCGGGACACCCCTACCCAATGAGCAGTTCTTC.

This chain uses TRBV11-2 with TRBJ1-1; TRBD1 agrees at 8 bases. V lost 6 bases and J lost 3; bases outside the gene matches: 6. The CDR3 extends over 14 amino acids. The germline V gene encodes CDR1 SGHAT and CDR2 FQNNGV. CDR3 residues: CASSQTGGYTEAFF. CDR3 DNA: TGTGCCAGCAGTCAAACAGGGGGTTACACTGAAGCTTTCTTT.

This chain uses TRBV5-1 with TRBJ2-3; D is undetermined. V lost 0 bases to trimming and J lost 1 base, with 6 bases between them. Germline loops: CDR1 SGHRS, CDR2 YFSETQ. The CDR3 covers 14 residues. The CDR3: CASSLEVRTDTQYF. In DNA, the CDR3 is TGCGCCAGCAGCTTGGAGGTACGCACAGATACGCAGTATTTT.

Sample share makes this clone large (0.1 to 1%). The chain employs TRBV7-3 and TRBJ2-7, with D possibly TRBD1 on 6 matching bases. The CDR3 totals 15 residues. Germline assignment: CDR1 SGHTA and CDR2 FQGTGA. V was shortened by 0 bases and J by 2 bases, with 11 bases between the two germline ends. Here the CDR3 reads CASSLTGGDTYEQYF. The CDR3 nucleotides are TGTGCCAGCAGCTTAACTGGGGGCGACACCTACGAGCAGTACTTC.

J is TRBJ2-7 and V is TRBV29-1; D call uncertain. V dropped 7 bases and J dropped 1 base, with 11 bases sitting between them. The length of the CDR3 is 12 residues. CDR1 and CDR2 (germline): SQVTM, ANQGSEA. The CDR3 here is CSGRKESYEQYF. CDR3 DNA: TGCAGCGGTCGCAAGGAGTCCTACGAGCAGTACTTC.

The chain couples TRBV7-2 to TRBJ1-1; D not certain. The germline V gene encodes CDR1 SGHTA and CDR2 FQGNSA. This CDR3 has 13 residues. Trimming stripped 1 base from V and 8 bases from J, with 11 bases between. CDR3 sequence: CASSLEGVREAFF. CDR3 nucleotide sequence: TGTGCCAGCAGCTTAGAAGGAGTCAGAGAAGCTTTCTTT.

The chain couples TRBV9 to TRBJ2-7, with unresolved D. Germline CDR1 reads SGDLS; CDR2 reads YYNGEE. The CDR3 loop spans 14 amino acids. V dropped 0 bases and J dropped 3 bases, with 10 bases sitting between them. The CDR3 sequence: CASSVEGSYYEQYF. The CDR3 DNA follows: TGTGCCAGCAGCGTAGAGGGCAGTTACTACGAGCAGTACTTC.

The chain recombines TRBV7-9 with TRBJ2-1; TRBD2 matches at 11 bases. The CDR3 contains 15 residues. Trimming took 5 bases from V and 8 from J; bases not matched to a gene: 8. CDR1 is SEHNR, CDR2 FQNEAQ, per germline (reference sequence). In nucleotides, the CDR3 is TGTGCCAGCAGCCCTCTAGCGGGGGGTTCCGATGAGCAGTTCTTC. It translates to CASSPLAGGSDEQFF.

This clone has just one count. This rearrangement joins TRBV4-3 to TRBJ2-3, with a tentative D call TRBD1 (5 bases). Trimming removed 4 bases at V and 6 bases at J, with 20 bases between. The CDR3 loop spans 16 amino acids. The germline CDR1 and CDR2 sequences are LGHNA and YSLEER. CDR3 in DNA: TGCGCCAGCAGCCTTTCCCATGATCCAGGGATGGATACGCAGTATTTT. The encoded protein is CASSLSHDPGMDTQYF.

This clone showed up just a few times. The chain has TRBV9 and TRBJ1-2; unclear D gene. V was trimmed by 0 bases and J by 0 bases, leaving 9 bases between them. This CDR3 region has 15 residues. Germline CDR1 is SGDLS and CDR2 is YYNGEE. CDR3 region: CASSVEGSANYGYTF. The CDR3 bases are TGTGCCAGCAGCGTAGAGGGATCTGCTAACTATGGCTACACCTTC.

The V call is TRBV29-1, the J call TRBJ1-2, with D hard to call. Germline CDR1 SQVTM, CDR2 ANQGSEA. The germline V and J ends were trimmed by 7 bases and 0 bases, with 12 bases remaining between them. The CDR3 spans 13 residues. The CDR3 here is CSGLAIANYGYTF. The CDR3 nucleotides read TGCAGCGGCCTGGCCATAGCTAACTATGGCTACACCTTC.

The V and J genes are TRBV6-5 and TRBJ2-7; D is unresolved. CDR3 size: 14 residues. Germline assignment: CDR1 MNHEY and CDR2 SVGAGI. V was clipped by 4 bases and J by 6 bases, with 16 bases between them. CDR3: CASSFISQRLEQYF. Written as DNA, the CDR3 is TGTGCCAGCAGTTTCATCAGCCAACGGCTCGAGCAGTACTTC.